This TCR beta chain was recorded in a study of regulatory dendritic cells for organ transplantation. In the study overall: Monocytes received vitamin D3 on days 0 and 4, IL-10 on day 4.

Germline loops: CDR1 MNHEY, CDR2 SMNVEV (reference sequence). The V and J ends lost 5 bases and 10 bases, in that order; junction bases with no gene match: 16. The CDR3 is 16 amino acids. Sorted T cells were CFSE-labeled and cultured 4 to 5 days with allogeneic regulatory or mature dendritic cells at 1:10. CD4+ or CD8+ T cells were sorted as naive CD45RA+ or memory CD45RO+. Clones were sequenced by immunoSEQ multiplex PCR, and TCRdb holds only the in-frame ones, with some missing. The data contain 20,000 to 25,000 clones, approximately 85% of them singletons. Comment on this clone: As yet, its antigen is unknown.

This TCR was recovered from a human donor in good health. The sample was naive CD4+ T cells from blood cultured with regulatory dendritic cells. Subset given: CD45RA+ naive T cells. The chain links TRBV27 to TRBJ2-1, with 8 bases fitting TRBD1. CDR3 in DNA: TGTGCCAGCAGTCGCAATCCAGGGGGCGGTCCTCGGGAGCAGTTCTTC. Translated: CASSRNPGGGPREQFF.